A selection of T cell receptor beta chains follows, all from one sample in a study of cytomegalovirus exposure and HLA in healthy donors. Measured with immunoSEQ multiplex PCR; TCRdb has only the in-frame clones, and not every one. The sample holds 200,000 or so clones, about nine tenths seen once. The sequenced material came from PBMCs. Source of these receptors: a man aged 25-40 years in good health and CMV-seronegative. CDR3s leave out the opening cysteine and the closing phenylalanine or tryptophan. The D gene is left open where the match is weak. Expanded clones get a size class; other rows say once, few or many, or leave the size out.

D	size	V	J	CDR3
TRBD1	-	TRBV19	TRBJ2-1	ASTPGGLYNEQF
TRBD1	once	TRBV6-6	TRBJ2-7	ASRDRESPYSYEQY
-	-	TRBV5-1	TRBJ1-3	ASSKMAGRSSGNTIY
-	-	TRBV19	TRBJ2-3	ASPKEEGGGTDTQY
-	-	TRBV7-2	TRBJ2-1	ASSHHPGLVYNEQF
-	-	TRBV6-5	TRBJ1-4	ASEQGNINEKLF
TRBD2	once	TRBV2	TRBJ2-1	ASIYGGAAKDPINNEQF
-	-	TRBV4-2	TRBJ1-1	ASSRAVEAF
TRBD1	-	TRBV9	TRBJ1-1	ASSEQQGANTEAF
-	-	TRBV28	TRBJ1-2	ASSVVWGERVGYT
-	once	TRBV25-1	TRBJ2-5	ASSDGQGPETQY
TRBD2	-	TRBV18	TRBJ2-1	ASSPLGIRTSGSNEQF
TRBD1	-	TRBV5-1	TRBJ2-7	ASSSDRVGEQY
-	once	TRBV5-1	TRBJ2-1	ASSLVYGGAYNEQF
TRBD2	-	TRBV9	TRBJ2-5	ASSVEGGGAGETQY
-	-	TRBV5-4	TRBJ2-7	ASSLARTYEQY
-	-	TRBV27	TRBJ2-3	ASSFERPDTQY
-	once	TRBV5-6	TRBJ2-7	ASSGRTQHYEQY
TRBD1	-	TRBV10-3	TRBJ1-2	AISENRGDGYT
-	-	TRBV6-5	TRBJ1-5	ASSYGQGPNQPQH
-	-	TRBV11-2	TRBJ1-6	ASSLDPGRGSPLH
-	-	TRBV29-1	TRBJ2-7	STRADSYEQY
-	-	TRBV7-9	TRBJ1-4	ASSLEQGLDNEKLF
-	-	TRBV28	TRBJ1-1	ASSPSTGMNTEAF
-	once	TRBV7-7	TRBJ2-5	ASSLDSQETQY
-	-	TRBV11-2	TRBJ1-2	ASSLDSYGYT
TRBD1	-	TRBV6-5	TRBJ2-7	ASWDRVSEQY
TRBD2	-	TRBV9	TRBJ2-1	ASSVETSGRLAGNEQF
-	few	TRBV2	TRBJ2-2	ASAQDTGELF
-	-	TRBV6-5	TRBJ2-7	ASTDPTGSYEQY
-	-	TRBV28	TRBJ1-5	ASSLYPGQPQH
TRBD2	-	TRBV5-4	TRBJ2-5	ASSSPQAGGQETQY
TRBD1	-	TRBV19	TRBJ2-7	ASSPIRGRFYEQY
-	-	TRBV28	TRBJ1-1	ASSFLTEAF
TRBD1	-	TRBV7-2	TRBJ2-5	ASSSQGQEQEAQY
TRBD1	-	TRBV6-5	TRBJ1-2	ASIRTGTKVGGYT
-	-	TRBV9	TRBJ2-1	ASSPGVPSNEQF
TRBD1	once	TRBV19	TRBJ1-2	ASTETGEVGYGYT
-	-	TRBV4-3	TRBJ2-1	ASSQDPLAVVGAQF
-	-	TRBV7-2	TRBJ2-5	ASSLSRSETQY
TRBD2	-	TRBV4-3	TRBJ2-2	ASSKGTSGGGRTGELF
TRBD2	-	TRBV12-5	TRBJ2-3	ASGPGLASDTQY
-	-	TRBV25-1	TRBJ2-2	ASSEYMQGPNTGELF
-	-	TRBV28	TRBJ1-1	ASSFRGNTEAF
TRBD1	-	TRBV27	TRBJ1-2	ASGGGQEIYGYT
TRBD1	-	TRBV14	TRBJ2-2	ASSQGGRGRRNGELF